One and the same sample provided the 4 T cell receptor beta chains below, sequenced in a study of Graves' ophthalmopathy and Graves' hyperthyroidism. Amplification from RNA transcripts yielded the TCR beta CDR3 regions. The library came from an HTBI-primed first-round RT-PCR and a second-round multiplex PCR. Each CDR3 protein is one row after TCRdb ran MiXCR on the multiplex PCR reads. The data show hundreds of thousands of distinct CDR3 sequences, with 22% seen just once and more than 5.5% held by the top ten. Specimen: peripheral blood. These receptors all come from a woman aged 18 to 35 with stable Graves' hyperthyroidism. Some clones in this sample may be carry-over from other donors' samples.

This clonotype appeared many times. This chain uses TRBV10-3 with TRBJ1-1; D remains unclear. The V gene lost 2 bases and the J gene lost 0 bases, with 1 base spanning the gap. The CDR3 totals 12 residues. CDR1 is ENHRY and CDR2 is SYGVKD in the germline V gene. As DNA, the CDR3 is TGTGCCATCAGTGAGCTGAACACTGAAGCTTTCTTT. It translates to CAISELNTEAFF.

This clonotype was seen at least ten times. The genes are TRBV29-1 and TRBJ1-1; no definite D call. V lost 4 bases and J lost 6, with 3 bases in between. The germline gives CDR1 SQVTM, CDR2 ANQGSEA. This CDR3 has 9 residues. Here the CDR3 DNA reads TGCAGCGTTGGACCTGAAGCTTTCTTT. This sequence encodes CSVGPEAFF.

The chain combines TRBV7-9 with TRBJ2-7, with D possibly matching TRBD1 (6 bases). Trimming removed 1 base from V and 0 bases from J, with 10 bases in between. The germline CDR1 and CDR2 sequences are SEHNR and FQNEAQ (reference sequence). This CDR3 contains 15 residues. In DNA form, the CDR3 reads TGTGCCAGCAGCTTAGTTTGGACAGACTCCTACGAGCAGTACTTC. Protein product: CASSLVWTDSYEQYF.

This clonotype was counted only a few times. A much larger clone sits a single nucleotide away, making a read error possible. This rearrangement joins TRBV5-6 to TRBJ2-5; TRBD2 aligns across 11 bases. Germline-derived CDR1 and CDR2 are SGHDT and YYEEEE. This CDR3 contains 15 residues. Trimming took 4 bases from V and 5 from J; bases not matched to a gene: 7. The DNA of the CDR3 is TGTGCCAGCAGCGATAGCGGGGGGGCCGGGGAGACCCAGTACTTC. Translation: CASSDSGGAGETQYF.